One and the same sample provided the 7 T cell receptor beta chains below, sequenced in a study of blood T cell repertoires in COVID-19. Data came from immunoSEQ multiplex PCR; TCRdb stores just in-frame clones and leaves some out. The sample contains 150,000 to 200,000 clones, around 79% of which appear only once. The specimen sequenced was peripheral blood. The receptors stem from a middle-aged woman with COVID-19, enrolled during active disease.

The chain employs TRBV24-1 and TRBJ2-1, with D perhaps TRBD2 (6 bases). The CDR3 length is 15 residues. Germline CDR1 reads KGHDR; CDR2 reads SFDVKD. The V gene lost 6 bases and the J gene lost 7 bases, with 18 bases spanning the gap. The CDR3 DNA is TGTGCCACCAGTTCCACGAACTCGGGGGTAAATGAGCAGTTCTTC. This translates into CATSSTNSGVNEQFF.

The V gene is TRBV4-1, the J gene TRBJ1-3; possible D gene TRBD1, 5 bases. Trimming cost V 3 bases and J 0 bases, with 9 bases left between them. Germline loops: CDR1 MGHRA, CDR2 YSYEKL. This CDR3 contains 15 residues. CDR3 residues: CASSQGGLSGNTIYF. CDR3 nucleotides: TGCGCCAGCAGCCAGGGGGGACTCTCTGGAAACACCATATATTTT.

V usage is TRBV19 and J usage is TRBJ2-7; D might be TRBD1 (6 bases). Germline CDR1 and CDR2: LNHDA and SQIVND (reference sequence). The CDR3 has 13 residues. V lost 3 bases to trimming and J lost 3 bases, with 9 bases between them. The CDR3 here is CASSMGAGYEQYF. The CDR3 DNA is TGTGCCAGTAGTATGGGGGCAGGCTACGAGCAGTACTTC.

In nucleotides, the CDR3 is TGTGCCAGCAGCTTAGTGGTGTGGGGCCTTACAGATACGCAGTATTTT. Translation: CASSLVVWGLTDTQYF. The V and J genes are TRBV7-9 and TRBJ2-3, with D possibly being TRBD1 (5 bases). Germline assignment: CDR1 SEHNR and CDR2 FQNEAQ (reference sequence). The CDR3 loop spans 16 amino acids. The V gene lost 1 base and the J gene lost 3 bases, with 14 bases spanning the gap.

Only one count was recorded for this clone. The chain combines TRBV5-1 with TRBJ1-4; D is uncertain. The CDR3 runs 17 residues. With 0 bases removed from V and 0 bases from J, the gap between germline ends came to 12 bases. Looked up from germline, CDR1 is SGHRS and CDR2 is YFSETQ. CDR3 region: CASSLDGRRATNEKLFF. The CDR3 DNA is TGCGCCAGCAGCTTGGACGGCAGGCGTGCAACTAATGAAAAACTGTTTTTT.

CDR3 nucleotides: TGCGCCAGCAGCTTGGGGACAGGGGGAGAGACCCAGTACTTC. Its protein product is CASSLGTGGETQYF. The chain joins TRBV5-1 to TRBJ2-5, with 10 bases identical to TRBD1. This CDR3 region has 14 residues. V lost 0 bases and J lost 4; bases outside the gene matches: 0. Germline loops: CDR1 SGHRS, CDR2 YFSETQ.

This clone has just a few counts. The chain employs TRBV5-6 and TRBJ1-3, with no clear D. The germline gives CDR1 SGHDT, CDR2 YYEEEE. The germline V and J ends were trimmed by 4 bases and 8 bases, with 10 bases remaining between them. The CDR3 loop spans 12 amino acids. The CDR3 reads CASSGSGDTIYF. The CDR3 nucleotides read TGTGCCAGCAGCGGGAGTGGGGACACCATATATTTT.